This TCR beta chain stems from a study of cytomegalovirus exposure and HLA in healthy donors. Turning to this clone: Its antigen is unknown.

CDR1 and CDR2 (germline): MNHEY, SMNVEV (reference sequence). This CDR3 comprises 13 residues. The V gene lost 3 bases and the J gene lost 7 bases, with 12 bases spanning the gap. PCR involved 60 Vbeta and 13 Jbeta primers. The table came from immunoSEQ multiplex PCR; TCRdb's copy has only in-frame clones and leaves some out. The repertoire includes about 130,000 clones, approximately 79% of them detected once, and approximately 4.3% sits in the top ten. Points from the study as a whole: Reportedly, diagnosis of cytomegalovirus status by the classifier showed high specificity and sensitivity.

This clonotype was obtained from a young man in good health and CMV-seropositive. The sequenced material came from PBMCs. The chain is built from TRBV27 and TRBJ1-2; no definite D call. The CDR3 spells CASSLRYKAGYTF. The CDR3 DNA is TGTGCCAGCAGTTTGAGGTATAAGGCTGGCTACACCTTC.